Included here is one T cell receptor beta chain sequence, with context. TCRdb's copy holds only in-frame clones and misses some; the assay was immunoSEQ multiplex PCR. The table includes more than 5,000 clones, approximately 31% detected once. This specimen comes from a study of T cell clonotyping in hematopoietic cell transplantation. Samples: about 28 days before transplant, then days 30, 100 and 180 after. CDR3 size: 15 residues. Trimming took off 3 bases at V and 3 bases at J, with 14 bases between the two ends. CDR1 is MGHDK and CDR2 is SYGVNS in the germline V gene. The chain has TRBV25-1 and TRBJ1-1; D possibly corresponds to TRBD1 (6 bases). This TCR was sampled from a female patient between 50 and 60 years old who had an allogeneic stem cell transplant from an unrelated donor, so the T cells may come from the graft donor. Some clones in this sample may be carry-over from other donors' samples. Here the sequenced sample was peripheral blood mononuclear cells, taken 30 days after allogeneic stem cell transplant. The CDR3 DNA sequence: TGTGCCAGCAGTGAGTCACTGTCAGGGGACACTGAAGCTTTCTTT. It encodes CASSESLSGDTEAFF.